This record covers a single TCR beta chain. Its antigen is unidentified. CDR1 DFQATT and CDR2 SNEGSKA come from the germline V gene (reference sequence). The CDR3 has 12 amino acids. Trimming took off 1 base at V and 5 bases at J, with 8 bases between the two ends. Random-hexamer reverse transcription was applied to about 0.5 to 1 ug RNA. Amplification of TCR beta CDR3 spanned 54 Vbeta and 13 Jbeta via immunoSEQ multiplex PCR. TCRdb recomputed calls from the immunoSEQ multiplex PCR reads with MiXCR, one row per CDR3 protein. Of 150,000 to 190,000 distinct CDR3 sequences listed, approximately 95% are singletons. This sample is part of a study of CD8 T cells in Susac syndrome. Broader study findings: The authors acknowledged that their TCR sequencing and HLA analysis involved a relatively small number of individuals.

The T cells that were sequenced for TCR beta were CD8+ and CD4+ cells from blood. Susac syndrome patients met recently defined diagnostic criteria for definite or probable disease. The receptor was isolated from a human donor with Susac syndrome. The gene calls are TRBV20-1 and TRBJ2-5; D uncertain. The source material was CD4+ T cells from PBMCs. The chain's CDR3 is CSARVQQETQYF. CDR3 in DNA: TGCAGTGCTAGAGTCCAGCAGGAGACCCAGTACTTC.